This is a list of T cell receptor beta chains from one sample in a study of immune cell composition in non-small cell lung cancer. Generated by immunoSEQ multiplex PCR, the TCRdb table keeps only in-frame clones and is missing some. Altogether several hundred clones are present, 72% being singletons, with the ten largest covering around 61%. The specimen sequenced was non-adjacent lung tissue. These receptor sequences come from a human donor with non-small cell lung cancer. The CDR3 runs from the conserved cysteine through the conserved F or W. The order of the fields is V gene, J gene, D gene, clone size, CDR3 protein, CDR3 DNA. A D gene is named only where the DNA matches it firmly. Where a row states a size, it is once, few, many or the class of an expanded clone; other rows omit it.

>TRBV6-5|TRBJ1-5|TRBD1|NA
CASRPPGQENQPQHF
TGTGCCAGCAGGCCCCCGGGACAGGAAAATCAGCCCCAGCATTTT
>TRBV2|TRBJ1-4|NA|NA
CASSEAHPATNEKLFF
TGTGCCAGCAGTGAAGCCCATCCGGCCACTAATGAAAAACTGTTTTTT
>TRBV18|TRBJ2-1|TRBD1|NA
CASSSDRDNEQFF
TGTGCCAGCTCGTCGGACAGGGATAATGAGCAGTTCTTC
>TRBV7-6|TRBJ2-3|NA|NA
CASSLRRGLDTQYF
TGTGCCAGCAGCCTGAGACGGGGGTTAGATACGCAGTATTTT
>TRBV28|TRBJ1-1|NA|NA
CASSRGAGMGSEAFF
TGTGCCAGCAGTCGGGGGGCGGGGATGGGGTCTGAAGCTTTCTTT
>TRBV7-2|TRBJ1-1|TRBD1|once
CASSADRGVDTEAFF
TGCGCCAGCAGCGCGGACAGGGGAGTGGACACTGAAGCTTTCTTT
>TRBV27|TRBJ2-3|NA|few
CASSLYWSSEWGQYF
TGTGCCAGCAGTTTATACTGGTCTAGCGAATGGGGGCAGTATTTT
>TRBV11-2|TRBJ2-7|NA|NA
CASSPPPRADYEQYF
TGTGCCAGCAGCCCGCCGCCTAGGGCGGACTACGAGCAGTACTTC
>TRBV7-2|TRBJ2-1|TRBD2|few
CASSGRGAGGSSEQFF
TGTGCCAGCAGCGGACGAGGAGCGGGAGGGTCCAGTGAGCAGTTCTTC
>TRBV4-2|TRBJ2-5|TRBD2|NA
CASSQERGGQETQYF
TGTGCCAGCAGCCAAGAGCGGGGGGGCCAAGAGACCCAGTACTTC
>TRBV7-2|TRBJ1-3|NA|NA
CASSVAGTAAGNTIYF
TGTGCCAGCAGCGTTGCCGGGACGGCAGCTGGAAACACCATATATTTT
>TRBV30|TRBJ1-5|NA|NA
CAWSKGVQPNQPQHF
TGTGCCTGGAGTAAGGGGGTGCAGCCGAATCAGCCCCAGCATTTT
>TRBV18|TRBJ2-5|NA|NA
CASSLSSDRGGETQYF
TGTGCCAGCTCACTATCTAGCGACCGGGGTGGAGAGACCCAGTACTTC
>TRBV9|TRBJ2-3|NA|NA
CASSDYPAGRTDTQYF
TGTGCCAGCAGCGACTACCCGGCGGGGCGGACAGATACGCAGTATTTT
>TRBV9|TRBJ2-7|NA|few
CASSVRDIGSGEQYF
TGTGCCAGCAGCGTACGGGACATCGGATCGGGGGAGCAGTACTTC
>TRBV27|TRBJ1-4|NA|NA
CASSLRSLTNEKLFF
TGTGCCAGCAGCCTACGGAGTCTTACTAATGAAAAACTGTTTTTT
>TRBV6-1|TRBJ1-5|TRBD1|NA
CASRSGTGGNQPQHF
TGTGCCAGCAGAAGCGGGACAGGGGGGAATCAGCCCCAGCATTTT
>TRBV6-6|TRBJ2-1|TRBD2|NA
CASTPRPGTSGNEQFF
TGTGCCAGCACCCCCAGACCCGGGACTAGCGGCAATGAGCAGTTCTTC
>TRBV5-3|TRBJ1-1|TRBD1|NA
CASSADRGVDTEAFF
TGCGCCAGCAGCGCGGACAGGGGAGTGGACACTGAAGCTTTCTTT
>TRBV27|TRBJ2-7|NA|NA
CASSFGQTRSSDEQYF
TGTGCCAGCAGTTTTGGGCAGACCCGTTCGTCGGACGAGCAGTACTTC
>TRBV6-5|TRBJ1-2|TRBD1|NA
CASSPAGQGPGYTF
TGTGCCAGCAGTCCAGCCGGACAGGGGCCCGGCTACACCTTC
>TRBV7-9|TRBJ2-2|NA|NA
CASSPPGHQTGELFF
TGTGCCAGCAGTCCTCCGGGACACCAAACCGGGGAGCTGTTTTTT
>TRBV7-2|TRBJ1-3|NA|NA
CASRTQPSSGNTIYF
TGTGCCAGCAGGACCCAGCCGAGCTCTGGAAACACCATATATTTT
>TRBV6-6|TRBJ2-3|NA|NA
CASSYGRDTQYF
TGTGCCAGCAGTTACGGGAGAGATACGCAGTATTTT
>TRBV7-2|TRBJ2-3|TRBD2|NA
CASSPRGGRALNTDTQYF
TGTGCCAGCAGCCCCCGCGGCGGGAGGGCCCTGAACACAGATACGCAGTATTTT
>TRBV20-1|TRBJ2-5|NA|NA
CSAQHQETQYF
TGCAGTGCTCAACACCAAGAGACCCAGTACTTC
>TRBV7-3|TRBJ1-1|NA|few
CASSPITGTMNTEAFF
TGTGCCAGCAGCCCCATCACAGGGACCATGAACACTGAAGCTTTCTTT